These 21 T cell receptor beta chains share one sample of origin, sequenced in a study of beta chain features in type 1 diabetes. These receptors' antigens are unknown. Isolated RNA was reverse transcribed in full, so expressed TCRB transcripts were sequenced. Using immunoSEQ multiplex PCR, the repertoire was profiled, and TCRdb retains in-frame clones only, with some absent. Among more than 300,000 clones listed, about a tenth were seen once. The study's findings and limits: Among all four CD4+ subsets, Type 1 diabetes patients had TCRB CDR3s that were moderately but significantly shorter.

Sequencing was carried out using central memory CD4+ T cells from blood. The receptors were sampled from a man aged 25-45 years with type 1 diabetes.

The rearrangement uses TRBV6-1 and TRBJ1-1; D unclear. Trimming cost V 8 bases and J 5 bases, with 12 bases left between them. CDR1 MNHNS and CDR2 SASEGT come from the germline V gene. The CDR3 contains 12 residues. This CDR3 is CASRKTGTEAFF. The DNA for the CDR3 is TGTGCCAGCCGGAAGACGGGTACTGAAGCTTTCTTT.

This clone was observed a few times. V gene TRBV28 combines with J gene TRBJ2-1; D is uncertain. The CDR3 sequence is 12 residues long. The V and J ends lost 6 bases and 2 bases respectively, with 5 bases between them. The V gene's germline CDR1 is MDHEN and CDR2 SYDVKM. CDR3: CASRDPYNEQFF. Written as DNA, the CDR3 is TGTGCCAGCAGGGACCCCTACAATGAGCAGTTCTTC.

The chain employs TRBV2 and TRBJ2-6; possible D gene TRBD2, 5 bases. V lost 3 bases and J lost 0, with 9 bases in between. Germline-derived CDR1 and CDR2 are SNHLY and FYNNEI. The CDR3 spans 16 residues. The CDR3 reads CASSDLASSGANVLTF. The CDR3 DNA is TGTGCCAGCAGTGATCTAGCCAGCTCTGGGGCCAACGTCCTGACTTTC.

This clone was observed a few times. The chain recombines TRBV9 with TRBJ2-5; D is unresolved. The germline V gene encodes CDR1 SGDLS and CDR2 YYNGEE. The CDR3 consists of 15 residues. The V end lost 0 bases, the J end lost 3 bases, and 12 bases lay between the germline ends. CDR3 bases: TGTGCCAGCAGCGTAGATGAAGGATGGGAAGAGACCCAGTACTTC. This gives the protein CASSVDEGWEETQYF.

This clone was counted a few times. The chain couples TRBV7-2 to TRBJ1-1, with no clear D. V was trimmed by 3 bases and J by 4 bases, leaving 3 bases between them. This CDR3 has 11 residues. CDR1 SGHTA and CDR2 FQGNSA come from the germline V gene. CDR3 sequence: CASSFFTEAFF. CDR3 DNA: TGTGCCAGCAGCTTCTTCACTGAAGCTTTCTTT.

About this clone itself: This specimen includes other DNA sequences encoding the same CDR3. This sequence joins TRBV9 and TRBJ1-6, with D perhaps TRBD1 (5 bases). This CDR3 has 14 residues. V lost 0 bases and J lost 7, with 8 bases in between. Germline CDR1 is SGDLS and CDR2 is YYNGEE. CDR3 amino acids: CASSVEDRNSPLHF. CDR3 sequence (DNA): TGTGCCAGCAGCGTAGAAGACAGAAATTCACCCCTCCACTTT.

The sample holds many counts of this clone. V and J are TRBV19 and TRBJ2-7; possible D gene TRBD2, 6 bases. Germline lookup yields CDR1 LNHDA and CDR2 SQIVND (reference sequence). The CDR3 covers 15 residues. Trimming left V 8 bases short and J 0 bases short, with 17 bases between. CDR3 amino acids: CASWSGDGSSYEQYF. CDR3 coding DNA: TGTGCCAGTTGGAGTGGGGACGGGAGCTCCTACGAGCAGTACTTC.

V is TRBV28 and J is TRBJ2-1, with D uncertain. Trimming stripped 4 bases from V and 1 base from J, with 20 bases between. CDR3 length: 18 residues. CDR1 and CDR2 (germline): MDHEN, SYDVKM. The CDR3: CASSYPADGKLSYNEQFF. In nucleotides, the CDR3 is TGTGCCAGCAGTTATCCCGCGGACGGAAAGCTATCCTACAATGAGCAGTTCTTC.

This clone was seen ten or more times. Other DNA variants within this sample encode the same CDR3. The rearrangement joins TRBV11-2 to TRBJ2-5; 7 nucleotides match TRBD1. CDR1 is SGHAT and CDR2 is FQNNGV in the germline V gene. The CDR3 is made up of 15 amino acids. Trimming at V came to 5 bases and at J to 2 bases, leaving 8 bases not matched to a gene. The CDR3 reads CASSPRQGAQETQYF. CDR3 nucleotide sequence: TGTGCCAGCAGCCCCCGACAGGGTGCTCAAGAGACCCAGTACTTC.

CDR3: CASSPRLAGWDEQFF. The CDR3 DNA sequence: TGTGCCAGCAGCCCCCGACTAGCGGGCTGGGATGAGCAGTTCTTC. The rearrangement links TRBV7-9 to TRBJ2-1, with 10 bases fitting TRBD2. Germline V gene data show CDR1 as SEHNR and CDR2 as FQNEAQ (reference sequence). The V and J ends lost 5 bases and 8 bases, in that order; junction bases with no gene match: 9. The CDR3 runs 15 residues.

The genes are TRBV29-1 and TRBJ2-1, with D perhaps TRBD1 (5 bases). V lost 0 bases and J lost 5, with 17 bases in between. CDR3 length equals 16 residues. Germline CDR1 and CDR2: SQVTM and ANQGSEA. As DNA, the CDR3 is TGCAGCGTTGAAGAATCAGACAGAGGATCAGACAATGAGCAGTTCTTC. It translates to CSVEESDRGSDNEQFF.

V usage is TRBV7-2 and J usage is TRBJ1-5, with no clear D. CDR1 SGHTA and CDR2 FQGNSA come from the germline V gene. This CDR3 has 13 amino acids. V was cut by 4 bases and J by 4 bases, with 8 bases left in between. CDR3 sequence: CASSWQLNQPQHF. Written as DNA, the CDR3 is TGTGCCAGCAGCTGGCAGCTAAATCAGCCCCAGCATTTT.

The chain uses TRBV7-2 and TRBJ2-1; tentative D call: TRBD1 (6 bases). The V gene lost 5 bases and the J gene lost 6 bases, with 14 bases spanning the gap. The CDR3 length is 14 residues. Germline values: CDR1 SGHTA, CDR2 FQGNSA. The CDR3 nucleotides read TGTGCCAGCAGCCCCGGGACACTCCCCAATGAGCAGTTCTTC. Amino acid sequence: CASSPGTLPNEQFF.

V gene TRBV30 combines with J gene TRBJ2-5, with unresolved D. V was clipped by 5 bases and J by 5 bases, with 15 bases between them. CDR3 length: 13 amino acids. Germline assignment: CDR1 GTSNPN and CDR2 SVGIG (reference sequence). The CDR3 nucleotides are TGTGCCTGGGCCGGGCGACCCGGGGAGACCCAGTACTTC. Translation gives CAWAGRPGETQYF. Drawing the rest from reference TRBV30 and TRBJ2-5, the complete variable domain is SQTIHQWPATLVQPVGSPLSLECTVEGTSNPNLYWYRQAAGRGLQLLFYSVGIGQISSEVPQNLSASRPQDRQFILSSKKLLLSDSGFYLCAWAGRPGETQYFGPGTRLLVL.

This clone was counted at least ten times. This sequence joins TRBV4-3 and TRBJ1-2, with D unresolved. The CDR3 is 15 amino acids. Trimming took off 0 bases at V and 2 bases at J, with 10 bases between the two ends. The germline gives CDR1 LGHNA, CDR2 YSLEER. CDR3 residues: CASSQDTGLNYGYTF. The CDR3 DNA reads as TGCGCCAGCAGCCAAGATACGGGCCTCAACTATGGCTACACCTTC.

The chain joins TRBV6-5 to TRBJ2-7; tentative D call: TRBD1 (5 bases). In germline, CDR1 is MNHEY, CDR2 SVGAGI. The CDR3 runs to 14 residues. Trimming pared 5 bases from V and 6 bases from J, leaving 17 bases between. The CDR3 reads CASSPTYQGGEQYF. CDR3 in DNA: TGTGCCAGCAGTCCTACCTACCAGGGTGGCGAGCAGTACTTC.

CDR3 coding DNA: TGTGCCAGCAATGGACTAGCGGGGGGGCTCGGCGAGCAGTACTTC. It yields the protein CASNGLAGGLGEQYF. The chain is built from TRBV6-1 and TRBJ2-7; 15 bases line up with TRBD2. CDR3 length equals 15 residues. The germline gives CDR1 MNHNS, CDR2 SASEGT. J gave up 6 bases and V 7 bases, and 7 bases lay outside the gene matches.

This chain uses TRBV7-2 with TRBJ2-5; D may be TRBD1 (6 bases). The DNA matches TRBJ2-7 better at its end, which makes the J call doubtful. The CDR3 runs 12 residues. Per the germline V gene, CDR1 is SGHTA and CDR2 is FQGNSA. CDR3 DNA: TGTGCCAGCAGCACGGACAGCTACGAGCAGTACTTC. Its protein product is CASSTDSYEQYF.

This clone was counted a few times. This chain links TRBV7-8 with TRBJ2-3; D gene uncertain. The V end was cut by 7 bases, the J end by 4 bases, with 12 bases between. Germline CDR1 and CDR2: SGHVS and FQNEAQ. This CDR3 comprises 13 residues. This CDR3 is CASTLGGSDTQYF. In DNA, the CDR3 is TGTGCCAGCACCCTCGGTGGGTCAGATACGCAGTATTTT.

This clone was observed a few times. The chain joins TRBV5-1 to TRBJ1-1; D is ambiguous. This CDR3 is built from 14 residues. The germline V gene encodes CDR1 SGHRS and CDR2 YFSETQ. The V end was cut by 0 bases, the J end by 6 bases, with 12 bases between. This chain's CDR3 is CASSLDLGQAEAFF. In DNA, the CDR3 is TGCGCCAGCAGCTTGGACTTAGGGCAGGCTGAAGCTTTCTTT.

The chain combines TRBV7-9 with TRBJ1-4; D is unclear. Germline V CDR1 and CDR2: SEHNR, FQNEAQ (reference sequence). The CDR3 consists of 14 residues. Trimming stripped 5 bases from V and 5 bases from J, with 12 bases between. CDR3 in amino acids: CASSRGQENEKLFF. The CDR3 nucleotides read TGTGCCAGCAGCCGTGGGCAGGAAAATGAAAAACTGTTTTTT.